The 10 T cell receptor beta chains listed next were all sequenced from one sample in a study of T-cell memory formation after mild COVID-19. A single record per CDR3 protein comes from TCRdb applying MiXCR to the 5' RACE reads. The sample consists of 350,000 to 400,000 distinct CDR3 sequences, roughly 20% of them appearing once. The sample comprised PBMCs or a T cell subset sorted from them (not recorded which). The receptors were sampled from an adult woman who had mild COVID-19 (a few samples of this study predate the infection). Cell type and time point are not known.

The chain links TRBV29-1 to TRBJ1-2; TRBD1 might be the D (5 bases). The CDR3 has 11 residues. Trimming cost V 5 bases and J 6 bases, with 10 bases left between them. From germline, CDR1 is SQVTM and CDR2 ANQGSEA. CDR3 protein: CSVRGGDGYTF. The CDR3 bases are TGCAGCGTTAGGGGAGGCGATGGCTACACCTTC. Supplemented by reference TRBV29-1 and TRBJ1-2, the full variable domain reads SAVISQKPSRDICQRGTSLTIQCQVDSQVTMMFWYRQQPGQSLTLIATANQGSEATYESGFVIDKFPISRPNLTFSTLTVSNMSPEDSSIYLCSVRGGDGYTFGSGTRLTVV.

The J gene is TRBJ1-2, the V gene TRBV6-6; 8 bases fit TRBD1. V was pared by 2 bases and J by 6 bases, with 5 bases of the junction left unmatched. CDR1 MNHNY and CDR2 SVGAGI come from the germline V gene (reference sequence). CDR3 size: 14 residues. CDR3 region: CASSYEDRVHGYTF. The CDR3 DNA follows: TGTGCCAGCAGTTACGAGGACAGGGTTCATGGCTACACCTTC.

The chain's CDR3 is CSAPGLAENTGELFF. The CDR3 bases are TGCAGCGCCCCCGGACTAGCGGAGAACACCGGGGAGCTGTTTTTT. This chain joins TRBV29-1 and TRBJ2-2, with TRBD2 matching 10 bases. The trim removed 7 bases at V and 1 base at J, leaving 6 bases unmatched. The length of the CDR3 is 15 residues. Germline V CDR1 and CDR2: SQVTM, ANQGSEA.

The sample holds a few counts of this clonotype. The chain uses TRBV7-9 and TRBJ2-7, with D tentatively TRBD1 (5 bases). This CDR3 region has 14 residues. In germline, CDR1 is SEHNR, CDR2 FQNEAQ (reference sequence). Between the trimmed V and J ends, which lost 3 bases and 0 bases, there was a span of 9 bases. CDR3 coding DNA: TGTGCCAGCAGCTTGCAGGGCCCCTCCTACGAGCAGTACTTC. Amino acid sequence: CASSLQGPSYEQYF. Together with reference TRBV7-9 and TRBJ2-7, the CDR3 gives the full variable domain: DTGVSQNPRHKITKRGQNVTFRCDPISEHNRLYWYRQTLGQGPEFLTYFQNEAQLEKSRLLSDRFSAERPKGSFSTLEIQRTEQGDSAMYLCASSLQGPSYEQYFGPGTRLTVT.

The chain combines TRBV5-5 with TRBJ2-7; D remains unclear. Trimming removed 3 bases at V and 2 bases at J, with 15 bases between. The V gene's germline CDR1 is SGHKS and CDR2 YYEKEE (reference sequence). The length of the CDR3 is 15 residues. CDR3 region: CASSSSSLNPYEQYF. Written as DNA, the CDR3 is TGTGCCAGCAGCTCCTCGTCCCTCAACCCCTACGAGCAGTACTTC.

The V gene is TRBV7-2, the J gene TRBJ2-5, with D possibly matching TRBD2 (6 bases). The germline V gene has CDR1 SGHTA and CDR2 FQGNSA. The CDR3 consists of 15 residues. Trimming pared 1 base from V and 5 bases from J, leaving 14 bases between. The CDR3 is CASSLDGAGWETQYF. DNA of the CDR3: TGTGCCAGCAGCTTAGATGGGGCGGGATGGGAGACCCAGTACTTC.

The chain joins TRBV24-1 to TRBJ1-5, with D possibly TRBD1 on 6 matching bases. The V and J ends lost 2 bases and 5 bases respectively, with 18 bases between them. The CDR3 runs 17 residues. Germline-derived CDR1 and CDR2 are KGHDR and SFDVKD. The CDR3 coding sequence is TGTGCCACCAGTGATTCCTACAGGGTTGGTGGAGATCAGCCCCAGCATTTT. It specifies CATSDSYRVGGDQPQHF.

This clonotype was found once. The rearrangement uses TRBV27 and TRBJ2-3, with TRBD2 matching 9 bases. The CDR3 is 17 residues long. After removal of 2 bases from V and 7 bases from J, the junction contained 13 bases not matched to a gene. Germline CDR1 MNHEY, CDR2 SMNVEV (reference sequence). The CDR3 reads CASSLVFAGGPAHTQYF. In DNA form, the CDR3 reads TGTGCCAGCAGTTTAGTCTTCGCGGGAGGGCCAGCACATACGCAGTATTTT.

This clonotype was observed a few times. The gene calls are TRBV18 and TRBJ2-7; 9 nucleotides match TRBD1. CDR3 length: 13 amino acids. The germline V gene has CDR1 KGHSH and CDR2 LQKENI. V gave up 6 bases and J gave up 6 bases; unmatched junction bases: 6. The CDR3 reads CASSPGTGFEQYF. Here the CDR3 DNA reads TGTGCCAGCTCCCCCGGGACAGGGTTCGAGCAGTACTTC.

This clonotype showed up just a few times. The chain links TRBV20-1 to TRBJ2-2; a possible D gene is TRBD2 (5 bases). Trimming left V 0 bases short and J 11 bases short, with 22 bases between. Germline V gene sequence: CDR1 DFQATT, CDR2 SNEGSKA (reference sequence). This CDR3 contains 16 residues. For the CDR3, the DNA is TGCAGTGCTAGAGATCCTTGGTCCGGAAGTAGCGCAGAGCTGTTTTTT. This translates into CSARDPWSGSSAELFF.